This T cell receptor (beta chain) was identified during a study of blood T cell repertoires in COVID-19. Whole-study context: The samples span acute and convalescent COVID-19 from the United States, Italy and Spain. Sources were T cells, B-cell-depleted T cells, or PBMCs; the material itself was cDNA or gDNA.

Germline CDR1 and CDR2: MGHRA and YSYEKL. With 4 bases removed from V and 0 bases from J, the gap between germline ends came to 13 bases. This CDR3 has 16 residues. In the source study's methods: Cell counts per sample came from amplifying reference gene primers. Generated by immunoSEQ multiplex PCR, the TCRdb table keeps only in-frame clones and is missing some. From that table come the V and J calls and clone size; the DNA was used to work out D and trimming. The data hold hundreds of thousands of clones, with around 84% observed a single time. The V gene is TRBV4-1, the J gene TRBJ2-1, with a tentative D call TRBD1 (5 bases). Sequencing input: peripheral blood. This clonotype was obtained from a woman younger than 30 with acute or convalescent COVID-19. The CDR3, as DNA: TGCGCCAGCAGCCTTCAGCCCGACAGCTCCTACAATGAGCAGTTCTTC. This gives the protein CASSLQPDSSYNEQFF.